These 13 T cell receptor beta chains came from one sample sequenced in a study of blood T cells in healthy people across ages. Through a sample-barcoded 5' primer and a J-beta primer mix, a second PCR was run for roughly 7 to 12 cycles. MiXCR was run by TCRdb on the 5' RACE reads, yielding one entry per CDR3 protein. The sample lists 800,000 to 950,000 distinct CDR3 sequences; about 44% were seen once. The sample comprised blood. All receptors derive from a man aged 25 to 45 in good health.

The chain carries TRBV12-3 or TRBV12-4 and TRBJ1-1, with D unclear. V lost 3 bases to trimming and J lost 8 bases, with 7 bases between them. The CDR3 extends over 11 amino acids. The CDR3 spells CASSFRSEAFF. The CDR3 region has the DNA TGTGCCAGCAGTTTCAGGTCGGAAGCTTTCTTT.

This chain connects TRBV25-1 to TRBJ1-6; a possible D gene is TRBD1 (5 bases). The V gene's germline CDR1 is MGHDK and CDR2 SYGVNS. Between the trimmed V and J ends, which lost 2 bases and 12 bases, there was a span of 8 bases. The CDR3 totals 12 residues. Written as DNA, the CDR3 is TGTGCCAGCAGTGAAGGGGGTTTACCCCTCCACTTT. Its translation: CASSEGGLPLHF.

V and J are TRBV20-1 and TRBJ1-5; no clear D gene. The CDR3 has 15 amino acids. V lost 3 bases, J lost 2 bases, and 14 bases lay in between. Germline CDR1 and CDR2: DFQATT and SNEGSKA (reference sequence). The CDR3 reads CSARRTENRNQPQHF. CDR3 DNA: TGCAGTGCTAGGAGGACGGAAAATCGCAATCAGCCCCAGCATTTT.

The chain carries TRBV12-3 or TRBV12-4 and TRBJ1-4, with 7 bases aligning to TRBD1. The V gene end was trimmed by 6 bases and the J gene end by 0 bases; junction bases not matched to a gene: 13. CDR3 length: 18 amino acids. The CDR3 here is CASSPSIGQDATNEKLFF. The CDR3 nucleotides read TGTGCCAGCAGCCCCTCTATCGGACAGGATGCAACTAATGAAAAACTGTTTTTT.

J is TRBJ1-5 and V is TRBV9; 8 positions agree with TRBD1. V lost 4 bases to trimming and J lost 0 bases; unmatched junction nucleotides: 9. Per the germline V gene, CDR1 is SGDLS and CDR2 is YYNGEE. CDR3 length equals 17 residues. The DNA for the CDR3 is TGTGCCAGCAGCCCCTTGACAGGGGATATTAGCAATCAGCCCCAGCATTTT. Translated, it gives CASSPLTGDISNQPQHF.

This clonotype was detected a few times. The rearrangement links TRBV4-1 to TRBJ1-2; 7 nucleotides agree with TRBD1. Germline V gene lookup returns CDR1 MGHRA and CDR2 YSYEKL. V gave up 2 bases and J gave up 8 bases; unmatched junction bases: 11. CDR3 length: 15 residues. The CDR3 here is CASSQKEDRFIGYTF. As DNA, the CDR3 is TGCGCCAGCAGCCAAAAGGAGGACAGGTTTATCGGCTACACCTTC.

This chain uses TRBV18 with TRBJ2-7; 9 bases match TRBD1. V was clipped by 0 bases and J by 6 bases; unmatched bases: 3. CDR1 KGHSH and CDR2 LQKENI come from the germline V gene. The CDR3 has 14 amino acids. The chain's CDR3 is CASSPPGQGVEQYF. In nucleotides, the CDR3 is TGTGCCAGCTCACCACCGGGACAGGGTGTCGAGCAGTACTTC.

This clonotype was seen only a few times. The rearrangement uses TRBV12-3 or TRBV12-4 and TRBJ2-3; 7 bases are a match to TRBD2. The CDR3 runs to 14 residues. V lost 4 bases, J lost 5 bases, and 6 bases stayed unmatched. CDR3 coding DNA: TGTGCCAGCAGTTCGGGACTAAAGGGAGATACGCAGTATTTT. The encoded protein is CASSSGLKGDTQYF.

The rearrangement joins TRBV20-1 to TRBJ1-5, with unresolved D. The germline V gene has CDR1 DFQATT and CDR2 SNEGSKA (reference sequence). V lost 2 bases to trimming and J lost 0 bases, with 11 bases between them. This CDR3 region has 15 residues. This chain's CDR3 is CSARQGLNSNQPQHF. DNA for the CDR3: TGCAGTGCTAGACAAGGACTAAATAGCAATCAGCCCCAGCATTTT.

The rearrangement uses TRBV7-3 and TRBJ2-5; TRBD1 matches at 8 bases. After removal of 4 bases from V and 1 base from J, the junction contained 5 bases not matched to a gene. The length of the CDR3 is 15 residues. In germline, CDR1 is SGHTA, CDR2 FQGTGA. The CDR3 sequence: CASSSGTGVQETQYF. The CDR3 DNA is TGTGCCAGCAGCTCCGGGACAGGCGTCCAAGAGACCCAGTACTTC.

This clonotype has only a few counts. This chain links TRBV6-1 with TRBJ2-7; the match to TRBD1 covers 9 bases. Germline V CDR1 and CDR2: MNHNS, SASEGT. V trimming: 6 bases; J trimming: 0 bases; junction bases outside the gene matches: 18. This CDR3 is built from 19 residues. CDR3 sequence (DNA): TGTGCCAGCAGACACGCTCTGGGACAGGGAGTTAAGAGCTCCTACGAGCAGTACTTC. Residues: CASRHALGQGVKSSYEQYF.

The chain has TRBV3-1 and TRBJ1-2; the D is unclear. Trimming stripped 0 bases from V and 8 bases from J, with 13 bases between. CDR1 is LGHDT, CDR2 YNNKEL, per germline (reference sequence). This CDR3 is built from 14 residues. The CDR3 loop reads CASSQDLSYLGYTF. CDR3 DNA sequence: TGTGCCAGCAGCCAAGATCTCAGTTATCTGGGCTACACCTTC.

The rearrangement joins TRBV20-1 to TRBJ1-5; TRBD1 is a possible D gene (5 bases). The CDR3 is made up of 14 amino acids. Trimming left V 3 bases short and J 11 bases short, with 20 bases between. Germline assignment: CDR1 DFQATT and CDR2 SNEGSKA (reference sequence). The CDR3 loop reads CSASWTGDQETQHF. DNA for the CDR3: TGCAGTGCTAGCTGGACGGGGGACCAAGAGACCCAGCATTTT.